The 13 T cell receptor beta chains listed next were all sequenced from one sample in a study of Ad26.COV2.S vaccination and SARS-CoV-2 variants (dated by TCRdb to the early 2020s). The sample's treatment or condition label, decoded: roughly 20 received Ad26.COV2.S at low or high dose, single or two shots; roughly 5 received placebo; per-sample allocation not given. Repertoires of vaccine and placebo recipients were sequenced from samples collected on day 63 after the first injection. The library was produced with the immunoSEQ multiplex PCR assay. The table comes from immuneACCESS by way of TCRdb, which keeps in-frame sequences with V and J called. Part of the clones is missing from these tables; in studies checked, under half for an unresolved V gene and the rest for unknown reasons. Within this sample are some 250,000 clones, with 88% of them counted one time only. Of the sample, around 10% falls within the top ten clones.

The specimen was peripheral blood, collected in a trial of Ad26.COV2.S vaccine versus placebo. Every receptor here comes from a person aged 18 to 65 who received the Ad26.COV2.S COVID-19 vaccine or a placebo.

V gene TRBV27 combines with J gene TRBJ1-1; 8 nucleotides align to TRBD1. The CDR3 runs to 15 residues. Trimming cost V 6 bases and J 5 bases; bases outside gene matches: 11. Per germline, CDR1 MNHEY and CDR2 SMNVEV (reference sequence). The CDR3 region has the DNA TGTGCCAGCAGCTATGGGGGCAGGGGGCAAACTGAAGCTTTCTTT. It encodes CASSYGGRGQTEAFF.

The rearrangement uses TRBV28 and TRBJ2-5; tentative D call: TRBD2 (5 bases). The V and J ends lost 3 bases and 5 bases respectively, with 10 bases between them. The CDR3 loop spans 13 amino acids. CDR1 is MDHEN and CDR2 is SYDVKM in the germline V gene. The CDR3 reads CASSLGALETQYF. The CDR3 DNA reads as TGTGCCAGCAGTTTGGGAGCTCTCGAGACCCAGTACTTC.

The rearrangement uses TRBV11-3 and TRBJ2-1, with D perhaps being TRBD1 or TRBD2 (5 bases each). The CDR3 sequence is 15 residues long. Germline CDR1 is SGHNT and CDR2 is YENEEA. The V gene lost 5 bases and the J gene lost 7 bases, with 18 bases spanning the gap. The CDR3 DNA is TGTGCCAGCAGCCATTCCGGGACGGGTCATAATGAGCAGTTCTTC. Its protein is CASSHSGTGHNEQFF.

CDR3 nucleotides: TGTGCCAGCAGCTCGGAGCGGACAGCGACTTGGTCAACTAATGAAAAACTGTTTTTT. Amino acids: CASSSERTATWSTNEKLFF. The chain carries TRBV5-6 and TRBJ1-4, with D possibly being TRBD1 (6 bases). V gave up 3 bases and J gave up 0 bases, with 21 bases separating them. Germline V gene data show CDR1 as SGHDT and CDR2 as YYEEEE. The CDR3 consists of 19 residues.

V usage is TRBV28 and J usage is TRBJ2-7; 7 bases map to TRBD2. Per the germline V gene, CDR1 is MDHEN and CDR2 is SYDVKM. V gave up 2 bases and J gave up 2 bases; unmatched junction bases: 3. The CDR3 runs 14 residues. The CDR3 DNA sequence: TGTGCCAGCAGTTTAGGGAGGGTAACCTACGAGCAGTACTTC. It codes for CASSLGRVTYEQYF. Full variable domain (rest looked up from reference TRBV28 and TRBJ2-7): DVKVTQSSRYLVKRTGEKVFLECVQDMDHENMFWYRQDPGLGLRLIYFSYDVKMKEKGDIPEGYSVSREKKERFSLILESASTNQTSMYLCASSLGRVTYEQYFGPGTRLTVT.

In DNA, the CDR3 is TGTGCCACCAGCAGAGGACGGGCGTTGTGGGGGAGTGCTAACTATGGCTACACCTTC. It yields the protein CATSRGRALWGSANYGYTF. The chain uses TRBV15 and TRBJ1-2, with a weak D call TRBD1 (5 bases). Germline values: CDR1 LNHNV, CDR2 YYDKDF (reference sequence). Trimming cost V 1 base and J 0 bases, with 21 bases left between them. The CDR3 runs 19 residues.

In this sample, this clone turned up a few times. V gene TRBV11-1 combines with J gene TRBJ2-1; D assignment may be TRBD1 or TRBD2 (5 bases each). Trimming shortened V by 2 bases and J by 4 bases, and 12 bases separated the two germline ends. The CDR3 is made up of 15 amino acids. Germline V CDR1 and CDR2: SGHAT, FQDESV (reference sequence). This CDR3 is CASSLMGVEYNEQFF. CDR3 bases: TGTGCCAGCAGCTTAATGGGGGTTGAGTACAATGAGCAGTTCTTC.

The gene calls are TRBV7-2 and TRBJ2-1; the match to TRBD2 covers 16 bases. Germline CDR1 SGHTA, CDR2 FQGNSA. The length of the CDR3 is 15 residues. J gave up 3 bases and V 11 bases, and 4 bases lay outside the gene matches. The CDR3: CASGTSGGGYNEQFF. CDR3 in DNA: TGTGCCTCCGGGACTAGCGGGGGGGGCTACAATGAGCAGTTCTTC.

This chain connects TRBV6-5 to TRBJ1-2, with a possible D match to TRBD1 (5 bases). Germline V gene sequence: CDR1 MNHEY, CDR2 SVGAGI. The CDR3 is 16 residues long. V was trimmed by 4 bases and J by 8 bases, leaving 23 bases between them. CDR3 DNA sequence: TGTGCCAGCAGTTCCCGACTGATAGGCAGGGCGGAGGGCTACACCTTC. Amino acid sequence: CASSSRLIGRAEGYTF.

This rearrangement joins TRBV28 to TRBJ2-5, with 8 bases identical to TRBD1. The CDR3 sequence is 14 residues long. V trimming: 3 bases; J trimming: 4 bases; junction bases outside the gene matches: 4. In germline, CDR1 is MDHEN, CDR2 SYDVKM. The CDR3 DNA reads TGTGCCAGCAGTTTCAGGGGGCGGAGAGAGACCCAGTACTTC. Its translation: CASSFRGRRETQYF.

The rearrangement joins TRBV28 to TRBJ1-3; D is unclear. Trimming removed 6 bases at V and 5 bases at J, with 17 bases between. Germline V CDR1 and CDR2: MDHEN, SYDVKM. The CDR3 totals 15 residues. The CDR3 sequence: CASSFGDRSRNTIYF. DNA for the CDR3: TGTGCCAGCAGCTTCGGCGACCGGTCTCGAAACACCATATATTTT.

DNA of the CDR3: TGTGCCAGCAGAGTCGGCGCCACAGATACGCAGTATTTT. The encoded protein is CASRVGATDTQYF. The V call is TRBV28, the J call TRBJ2-3; D uncertain. The CDR3 consists of 13 residues. Per germline, CDR1 MDHEN and CDR2 SYDVKM. The ends were cut back, 6 bases at V and 2 bases at J, with 9 bases in the middle.

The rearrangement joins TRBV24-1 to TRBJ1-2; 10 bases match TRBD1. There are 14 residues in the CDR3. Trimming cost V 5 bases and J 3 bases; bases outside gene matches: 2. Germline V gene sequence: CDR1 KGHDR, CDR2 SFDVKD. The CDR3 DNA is TGTGCCACCAGTGGGGACAGGGGCGACTATGGCTACACCTTC. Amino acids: CATSGDRGDYGYTF.